The subject of this entry is one T cell receptor (beta chain). Clones were sequenced by immunoSEQ multiplex PCR, and TCRdb holds only the in-frame ones, with some missing. The data hold around 62,000 clones, with 82% observed a single time. Germline assignment: CDR1 MNHEY and CDR2 SVGAGI. The CDR3 loop spans 15 amino acids. V was shortened by 7 bases and J by 6 bases, with 18 bases between the two germline ends. This entry is derived from a study of glioma-infiltrating T cells after dendritic cell vaccination. The receptor comes from a human donor with glioblastoma. The sequencing used blood, collected before dendritic cell vaccination. V usage is TRBV6-5 and J usage is TRBJ2-2; D perhaps matches TRBD2 (6 bases). The chain's CDR3 is CASTNSGGVAGELFF. Written as DNA, the CDR3 is TGTGCCAGCACCAATAGCGGTGGGGTCGCCGGGGAGCTGTTTTTT.